Listed below are T cell receptor beta chains from one sample, sequenced in a study of CD8 T cells in ankylosing spondylitis. Each CDR3 protein gets one entry after TCRdb re-called the 5' RACE reads with MiXCR. The table has approximately 520,000 distinct CDR3 sequences, 5.3% seen once. Sequencing was done on a sample of blood, either unsorted or a sorted T cell fraction (not recorded which). The receptors come from a male donor with ankylosing spondylitis. Both conserved end residues are part of each CDR3. A D gene is named only where the DNA matches it firmly. Expanded clones get a size class; other rows say once, few or many, or leave the size out.

j_call: TRBJ2-7
d_call: NA
clone_size: NA
v_call: TRBV28
cdr3_length: 12
cdr3_nt: TGTGCCAGCCTCTCGGGCTCCTACGAGCAGTACTTC
cdr3_aa: CASLSGSYEQYF

j_call: TRBJ2-1
d_call: TRBD2
clone_size: many
v_call: TRBV28
cdr3_length: 17
cdr3_nt: TGTGCCAGCAGTTTATGGGGACTAGCGGGATCCTACAATGAGCAGTTCTTC
cdr3_aa: CASSLWGLAGSYNEQFF

j_call: TRBJ2-1
d_call: TRBD2
clone_size: NA
v_call: TRBV4-3
cdr3_length: 17
cdr3_nt: TGCGCCAGCAGCCAAGACGTTCGGGGGGGATCTCGGAATGAGCAGTTCTTC
cdr3_aa: CASSQDVRGGSRNEQFF

j_call: TRBJ1-1
d_call: NA
clone_size: many
v_call: TRBV29-1
cdr3_length: 13
cdr3_nt: TGCAGCGTTGAAACGGGACACAACACTGAAGCTTTCTTT
cdr3_aa: CSVETGHNTEAFF

j_call: TRBJ2-1
d_call: NA
clone_size: many
v_call: TRBV20-1
cdr3_length: 14
cdr3_nt: TGCAGTGCTAAACAAGCGGACATATTCAATGAGCAGTTCTTC
cdr3_aa: CSAKQADIFNEQFF

j_call: TRBJ2-7
d_call: NA
clone_size: many
v_call: TRBV5-1
cdr3_length: 14
cdr3_nt: TGCGCCAGCAGCTTTGAGGTCGACCTTCGCGAGCAGTACTTC
cdr3_aa: CASSFEVDLREQYF

j_call: TRBJ1-2
d_call: NA
clone_size: NA
v_call: TRBV5-5
cdr3_length: 13
cdr3_nt: TGTGCCAGCAGTCCGGCAGGGTCCTATGGCTACACCTTC
cdr3_aa: CASSPAGSYGYTF

j_call: TRBJ2-2
d_call: NA
clone_size: many
v_call: TRBV6-2/TRBV6-3
cdr3_length: 15
cdr3_nt: TGTGCCAGCACCCCTGGGGGGGCGGACACCGGGGAGCTGTTTTTT
cdr3_aa: CASTPGGADTGELFF

j_call: TRBJ2-1
d_call: TRBD2
clone_size: many
v_call: TRBV28
cdr3_length: 12
cdr3_nt: TGTGCCAGCAGTCGTAGCGGGAGGGCCCGGTTCTTC
cdr3_aa: CASSRSGRARFF

j_call: TRBJ1-5
d_call: TRBD1
clone_size: NA
v_call: TRBV19
cdr3_length: 13
cdr3_nt: TGTGCCACCCAAGACAGGGGAGATCAGCCCCAGCATTTT
cdr3_aa: CATQDRGDQPQHF

j_call: TRBJ1-1
d_call: NA
clone_size: many
v_call: TRBV12-3/TRBV12-4
cdr3_length: 13
cdr3_nt: TGTGCCAGCAGTTCCCAGGGCGGATCTGAAGCTTTCTTT
cdr3_aa: CASSSQGGSEAFF

j_call: TRBJ1-2
d_call: NA
clone_size: many
v_call: TRBV15
cdr3_length: 13
cdr3_nt: TGTGCCACCAGTCCGGGTGCTAACTATGGCTACACCTTC
cdr3_aa: CATSPGANYGYTF

j_call: TRBJ1-5
d_call: NA
clone_size: NA
v_call: TRBV3-1
cdr3_length: 13
cdr3_nt: TGTGCCAGCAGCCCAGCCAGGGATTTGCCCCAGCATTTT
cdr3_aa: CASSPARDLPQHF

j_call: TRBJ1-4
d_call: NA
clone_size: many
v_call: TRBV15
cdr3_length: 16
cdr3_nt: TGTGCCACCAGCAGAGATCTGGGCAGGGCCGGAGAAAAACTGTTTTTT
cdr3_aa: CATSRDLGRAGEKLFF

j_call: TRBJ2-3
d_call: TRBD2
clone_size: NA
v_call: TRBV5-1
cdr3_length: 15
cdr3_nt: TGCGCCAGCAGCTTGAGCGGGGTTCAGGCAGATACGCAGTATTTT
cdr3_aa: CASSLSGVQADTQYF

j_call: TRBJ1-4
d_call: TRBD1
clone_size: many
v_call: TRBV12-3/TRBV12-4
cdr3_length: 15
cdr3_nt: TGTGCCAGCAGTCCTCGGACAGGGAATAACGTAAAACTGTTTTTT
cdr3_aa: CASSPRTGNNVKLFF

j_call: TRBJ1-6
d_call: NA
clone_size: many
v_call: TRBV5-1
cdr3_length: 15
cdr3_nt: TGCGCCAGCAGCTTGGCCGACCGGAGGACTTCACCCCTCCACTTT
cdr3_aa: CASSLADRRTSPLHF

j_call: TRBJ2-5
d_call: NA
clone_size: many
v_call: TRBV20-1
cdr3_length: 14
cdr3_nt: TGCAGTGCCCCCAATAGGGGCCGCGTAGAGACCCAGTACTTC
cdr3_aa: CSAPNRGRVETQYF

j_call: TRBJ2-6
d_call: NA
clone_size: many
v_call: TRBV7-9
cdr3_length: 15
cdr3_nt: TGTGCCAGCATTCCATCGGGGTCTGGGGCCAACGTCCTGACTTTC
cdr3_aa: CASIPSGSGANVLTF

j_call: TRBJ2-1
d_call: NA
clone_size: many
v_call: TRBV5-1
cdr3_length: 15
cdr3_nt: TGCGCCAGCAGCTCCGACCCCCGAAACTACAATGAGCAGTTCTTC
cdr3_aa: CASSSDPRNYNEQFF

j_call: TRBJ2-5
d_call: NA
clone_size: NA
v_call: TRBV20-1
cdr3_length: 12
cdr3_nt: TGCAGTGCTAGAGATCCGAGCGAGACCCAGTACTTC
cdr3_aa: CSARDPSETQYF

j_call: TRBJ2-5
d_call: NA
clone_size: many
v_call: TRBV20-1
cdr3_length: 12
cdr3_nt: TGCAGTGCTACAAACCCGGGGGAGACCCAGTACTTC
cdr3_aa: CSATNPGETQYF

j_call: TRBJ1-6
d_call: NA
clone_size: many
v_call: TRBV4-3
cdr3_length: 17
cdr3_nt: TGCGCCAGCAGCCTAGGACCGGCGAACTCCTATAATTCACCCCTCCACTTT
cdr3_aa: CASSLGPANSYNSPLHF

j_call: TRBJ1-6
d_call: NA
clone_size: many
v_call: TRBV20-1
cdr3_length: 13
cdr3_nt: TGCAGTGCTAGGGGGCGGAATAATTCACCCCTCCACTTT
cdr3_aa: CSARGRNNSPLHF

j_call: TRBJ2-5
d_call: NA
clone_size: NA
v_call: TRBV5-1
cdr3_length: 14
cdr3_nt: TGCGCCAGCAGCTTGGCGCCGGTTGGGGAGACCCAGTACTTC
cdr3_aa: CASSLAPVGETQYF

j_call: TRBJ2-3
d_call: NA
clone_size: many
v_call: TRBV12-3/TRBV12-4
cdr3_length: 14
cdr3_nt: TGTGCCAGCAGTGCCATAACTAGCACAGATACGCAGTATTTT
cdr3_aa: CASSAITSTDTQYF

j_call: TRBJ2-7
d_call: TRBD2
clone_size: few
v_call: TRBV6-1
cdr3_length: 15
cdr3_nt: TGTGCCAGCAGTGCCCCGGGACTAGCGGTTTACGAGCAGTACTTC
cdr3_aa: CASSAPGLAVYEQYF

j_call: TRBJ2-1
d_call: NA
clone_size: many
v_call: TRBV12-3/TRBV12-4
cdr3_length: 15
cdr3_nt: TGTGCCAGCAGTTTTTGGCAGGGTAGCGACAATGAGCAGTTCTTC
cdr3_aa: CASSFWQGSDNEQFF

j_call: TRBJ2-1
d_call: NA
clone_size: many
v_call: TRBV9
cdr3_length: 13
cdr3_nt: TGTGCCAGCAGCGGAAACTCCTACAATGAGCAGTTCTTC
cdr3_aa: CASSGNSYNEQFF

j_call: TRBJ2-7
d_call: NA
clone_size: many
v_call: TRBV4-3
cdr3_length: 15
cdr3_nt: TGCGCCAGCAGTTTTCTCCGGGACACCTCTTACGAGCAGTACTTC
cdr3_aa: CASSFLRDTSYEQYF

j_call: TRBJ2-7
d_call: TRBD2
clone_size: many
v_call: TRBV20-1
cdr3_length: 13
cdr3_nt: TGCAGTGCAGTCCGGGACTACCCCTACGAGCAGTACTTC
cdr3_aa: CSAVRDYPYEQYF

j_call: TRBJ2-5
d_call: NA
clone_size: many
v_call: TRBV5-1
cdr3_length: 14
cdr3_nt: TGCGCCAGCAGGGTGGGAATAGCCCAAGAGACCCAGTACTTC
cdr3_aa: CASRVGIAQETQYF

j_call: TRBJ2-3
d_call: TRBD1
clone_size: few
v_call: TRBV6-4
cdr3_length: 14
cdr3_nt: TGTGCCAGCAGCATGGACAGGGAGTCAGATACGCAGTATTTT
cdr3_aa: CASSMDRESDTQYF

j_call: TRBJ2-1
d_call: NA
clone_size: many
v_call: TRBV6-1
cdr3_length: 15
cdr3_nt: TGTGCCAGCAGACCCCCGGGAGCGCCCTATCATCCCCCGTTCTTC
cdr3_aa: CASRPPGAPYHPPFF

j_call: TRBJ2-7
d_call: TRBD2
clone_size: NA
v_call: TRBV5-1
cdr3_length: 16
cdr3_nt: TGCGCCAGCAGCAAGGGACACTTGACTAGCGACTACGAGCAGTACTTC
cdr3_aa: CASSKGHLTSDYEQYF

j_call: TRBJ2-1
d_call: TRBD2
clone_size: many
v_call: TRBV18
cdr3_length: 14
cdr3_nt: TGTGCCAGCTCACCGGGACTAGAGACTCATGAGCAGTTCTTC
cdr3_aa: CASSPGLETHEQFF

j_call: TRBJ1-2
d_call: NA
clone_size: many
v_call: TRBV7-2
cdr3_length: 12
cdr3_nt: TGTGCCAGCAGTTTGGCGAGCTATGGCTACACCTTC
cdr3_aa: CASSLASYGYTF

j_call: TRBJ2-3
d_call: TRBD1
clone_size: NA
v_call: TRBV20-1
cdr3_length: 15
cdr3_nt: TGCAGTGCTAGTCTGAACAGGGGAGTCACAGATACGCAGTATTTT
cdr3_aa: CSASLNRGVTDTQYF

j_call: TRBJ2-1
d_call: NA
clone_size: NA
v_call: TRBV5-1
cdr3_length: 16
cdr3_nt: TGCGCCAGCAGCCCGGGGGACTCCGCCTCCTACAATGAGCAGTTCTTC
cdr3_aa: CASSPGDSASYNEQFF

j_call: TRBJ2-1
d_call: NA
clone_size: few
v_call: TRBV27
cdr3_length: 13
cdr3_nt: TGTGCCAGCATCCACCCCGGGGACAATGAGCAGTTCTTC
cdr3_aa: CASIHPGDNEQFF

j_call: TRBJ2-2
d_call: NA
clone_size: NA
v_call: TRBV18
cdr3_length: 15
cdr3_nt: TGTGCCAGCTCACCCCTGCGGCGGTACACCGGGGAGCTGTTTTTT
cdr3_aa: CASSPLRRYTGELFF

j_call: TRBJ2-3
d_call: NA
clone_size: NA
v_call: TRBV5-3
cdr3_length: 13
cdr3_nt: TGTGCCATGGGCCTGGGCGGTACAGATACGCAGTATTTT
cdr3_aa: CAMGLGGTDTQYF

j_call: TRBJ2-2
d_call: NA
clone_size: many
v_call: TRBV7-2
cdr3_length: 13
cdr3_nt: TGTGCCAGCAGCTATACAGAGGGCGGGGAGCTGTTTTTT
cdr3_aa: CASSYTEGGELFF

j_call: TRBJ2-2
d_call: TRBD2
clone_size: many
v_call: TRBV9
cdr3_length: 16
cdr3_nt: TGTGCCAGCAGCGTAGAACTAGCGGAGAACACCGGGGAGCTGTTTTTT
cdr3_aa: CASSVELAENTGELFF

j_call: TRBJ1-1
d_call: NA
clone_size: many
v_call: TRBV5-6
cdr3_length: 13
cdr3_nt: TGTGCCAGCAGCTTGGAGGTCGGAGCTGAAGCTTTCTTT
cdr3_aa: CASSLEVGAEAFF

j_call: TRBJ2-2
d_call: NA
clone_size: many
v_call: TRBV7-9
cdr3_length: 13
cdr3_nt: TGTGCCAGCACCGCAATTAACACCGGGGAGCTGTTTTTT
cdr3_aa: CASTAINTGELFF

j_call: TRBJ1-6
d_call: NA
clone_size: many
v_call: TRBV5-1
cdr3_length: 14
cdr3_nt: TGCGCCAGCAGCTTCGTGGGTGCTAATTCACCCCTCCACTTT
cdr3_aa: CASSFVGANSPLHF

j_call: TRBJ2-3
d_call: NA
clone_size: many
v_call: TRBV7-9
cdr3_length: 12
cdr3_nt: TGTGCCAGCAGCGAATCTGTAGATACGCAGTATTTT
cdr3_aa: CASSESVDTQYF

j_call: TRBJ1-4
d_call: NA
clone_size: many
v_call: TRBV28
cdr3_length: 14
cdr3_nt: TGTGCCAGCAGTTTACCCTCGAAAGGGGAAAAACTGTTTTTT
cdr3_aa: CASSLPSKGEKLFF